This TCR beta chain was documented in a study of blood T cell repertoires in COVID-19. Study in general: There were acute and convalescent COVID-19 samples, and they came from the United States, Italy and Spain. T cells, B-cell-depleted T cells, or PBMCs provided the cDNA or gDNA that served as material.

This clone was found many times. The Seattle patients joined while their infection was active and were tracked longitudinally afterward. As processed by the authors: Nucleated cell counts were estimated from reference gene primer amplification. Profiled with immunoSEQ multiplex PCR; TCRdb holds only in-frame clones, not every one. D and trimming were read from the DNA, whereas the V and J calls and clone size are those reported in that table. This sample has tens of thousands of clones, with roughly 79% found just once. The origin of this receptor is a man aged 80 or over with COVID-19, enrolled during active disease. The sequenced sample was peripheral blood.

Here the CDR3 DNA reads TGTGCCTGGAGTAGCGGGACAGGGGTCGGCTACACCTTC. Translating it yields CAWSSGTGVGYTF. This sequence joins TRBV30 and TRBJ1-2; 10 bases fit TRBD1. The germline gives CDR1 GTSNPN, CDR2 SVGIG (reference sequence). The ends lost 2 bases at V and 8 bases at J; junction bases unmatched: 5. This CDR3 has 13 residues.